This paragraph covers one T cell receptor (beta chain) sequence. Its antigen is currently unknown. V lost 0 bases to trimming and J lost 1 base, with 12 bases between them. Looked up from germline, CDR1 is LNHNV and CDR2 is YYDKDF (reference sequence). The CDR3 is 16 amino acids. The donors were members of the validation cohort, which comprised 120 subjects and was separate from the first cohort of several hundred subjects. This entry is derived from a study of cytomegalovirus exposure and HLA in healthy donors. Sequenced by immunoSEQ multiplex PCR; TCRdb stores in-frame clones only, minus some. The data hold some 260,000 clones, with about 88% observed a single time. Overall study findings and caveats: A list of roughly 180 TCR beta chains associated with cytomegalovirus was given.

This TCR came from a man between 18 and 35 years old in good health and CMV-seropositive. This chain links TRBV15 with TRBJ1-1, with no clear D. Sequencing was done on a sample of PBMCs. The CDR3 loop reads CATSRDRGHRNTEAFF. In DNA, the CDR3 is TGTGCCACCAGCAGAGATCGAGGGCATCGGAACACTGAAGCTTTCTTT.